These T cell receptor beta chains were read from a single sample in a study of cytotoxic CD8 clonotypes in ibrutinib-treated CLL. Sequencing used immunoSEQ multiplex PCR; TCRdb keeps in-frame clones, though not all of them. The repertoire consists of just over 200,000 clones, with about three quarters occurring once and the leading ten covering approximately 6.3%. The sample consisted of PBMCs, taken after 12 months of ibrutinib treatment. These receptor sequences come from a human donor with chronic lymphocytic leukemia. The CDR3 runs from the conserved cysteine through the conserved F or W. Each record gives: J gene, clone size, CDR3 length, D gene, V gene, CDR3 protein, CDR3 DNA. A D gene is named only where the DNA matches it firmly. Not all rows give a size; the values are once, few, many and, for expanded clones, a class.

>TRBJ2-2|medium-sized|13|-|TRBV28
CASSLSRPGELFF
TGTGCCAGCAGTTTATCTCGCCCCGGGGAGCTGTTTTTT
>TRBJ2-6|-|15|-|TRBV6-6
CASSFPGSGANVLTF
TGTGCCAGCAGCTTCCCCGGGTCTGGGGCCAACGTCCTGACTTTC
>TRBJ1-3|-|16|TRBD1|TRBV19
CASVIGQGHSGNTIYF
TGTGCCAGTGTCATCGGACAGGGGCACTCTGGAAACACCATATATTTT
>TRBJ2-1|-|15|-|TRBV27
CASTDFATGNNEQFF
TGTGCCAGCACAGACTTTGCGACAGGAAACAATGAGCAGTTCTTC
>TRBJ1-2|-|13|-|TRBV6-5
CASSLQEGDGYTF
TGTGCCAGCAGCCTACAAGAGGGAGATGGCTACACCTTC
>TRBJ1-5|-|12|-|TRBV29-1
CSVLLSNQPQHF
TGCAGCGTTTTATTGAGCAATCAGCCCCAGCATTTT
>TRBJ2-2|-|14|-|TRBV28
CASNFKQNTGELFF
TGTGCCAGCAACTTTAAACAGAACACCGGGGAGCTGTTTTTT
>TRBJ1-2|few|14|-|TRBV6-5
CASSYSKGPPGYTF
TGTGCCAGCAGTTACTCTAAAGGGCCACCCGGCTACACCTTC
>TRBJ1-4|few|14|-|TRBV6-5
CASRSSGGVEKLFF
TGTGCCAGCAGATCCTCGGGGGGCGTCGAAAAACTGTTTTTT
>TRBJ1-2|-|15|-|TRBV5-1
CASSEGGRGKRGYTF
TGCGCCAGCAGCGAAGGAGGGAGGGGGAAACGTGGCTACACCTTC
>TRBJ1-5|few|14|-|TRBV6-5
CASSRATENQPQHF
TGTGCCAGCAGCCGCGCAACCGAAAATCAGCCCCAGCATTTT
>TRBJ1-5|few|13|-|TRBV30
CAWSVLEGQPQHF
TGTGCCTGGAGTGTACTAGAAGGTCAGCCCCAGCATTTT
>TRBJ1-1|-|14|-|TRBV5-1
CASSLLSVDTEAFF
TGCGCCAGCAGCCTGCTCTCGGTAGATACTGAAGCTTTCTTT
>TRBJ2-7|few|13|TRBD2|TRBV6-6
CASSPTLAGERSF
TGTGCCAGCAGTCCGACCCTAGCGGGAGAGCGGAGCTTC
>TRBJ2-7|-|15|TRBD1|TRBV12-5
CASGLVQGAVYEQYF
TGTGCTAGTGGTTTGGTCCAGGGGGCTGTGTACGAGCAGTACTTC
>TRBJ2-2|-|16|TRBD2|TRBV19
CASGKSGLAVSGELFF
TGTGCCAGTGGGAAGTCGGGACTAGCGGTTTCCGGGGAGCTGTTTTTT
>TRBJ2-7|-|14|TRBD1|TRBV2
CASTTLTGGGEQYF
TGTGCCAGCACCACCCTGACAGGGGGCGGCGAGCAGTACTTC
>TRBJ2-7|-|19|TRBD1|TRBV5-4
CASSLDPNRGTWIAYEQYF
TGTGCCAGCAGCTTGGATCCGAACAGGGGGACTTGGATCGCCTACGAGCAGTACTTC
>TRBJ2-7|few|14|TRBD1|TRBV5-1
CASSTWTGTYEQYF
TGCGCCAGCAGCACCTGGACAGGGACCTACGAGCAGTACTTC
>TRBJ2-2|-|15|TRBD1|TRBV2
CASERQGANTGELFF
TGTGCCAGCGAAAGACAGGGGGCGAACACCGGGGAGCTGTTTTTT
>TRBJ2-2|-|14|-|TRBV7-2
CASSPQGSTGELFF
TGTGCCAGCAGCCCCCAGGGTAGTACCGGGGAGCTGTTTTTT
>TRBJ1-1|-|16|-|TRBV9
CASSVGTGARATEAFF
TGTGCCAGCAGCGTAGGGACGGGGGCCAGGGCGACTGAAGCTTTCTTT
>TRBJ1-5|-|15|TRBD1|TRBV28
CASSWGTGDSQPQHF
TGTGCCAGCAGTTGGGGGACAGGGGATAGCCAGCCCCAGCATTTT
>TRBJ2-1|-|13|-|TRBV4-3
CASSQDTGPLLLF
TGCGCCAGCAGCCAAGATACTGGACCCCTGTTGCTCTTC
>TRBJ2-1|-|18|TRBD2|TRBV25-1
CASTTSMSGSSSYNEQFF
TGTGCCAGCACCACCTCCATGAGCGGGAGTAGTTCCTACAATGAGCAGTTCTTC
>TRBJ2-1|few|11|-|TRBV20-1
CSARDLTEQFF
TGCAGTGCTAGAGACTTGACAGAGCAGTTCTTC
>TRBJ2-7|-|15|-|TRBV18
CASSPQLESSYEQYF
TGTGCCAGCTCACCCCAACTCGAAAGCTCCTACGAGCAGTACTTC
>TRBJ2-3|-|18|TRBD1|TRBV9
CASSVGQARTRGADTQYF
TGTGCCAGCAGCGTGGGACAGGCCCGGACAAGGGGGGCAGATACGCAGTATTTT
>TRBJ2-5|-|16|TRBD2|TRBV7-3
CASSFTYSGYQETQYF
TGTGCCAGCAGTTTTACATATAGCGGGTACCAAGAGACCCAGTACTTC
>TRBJ2-1|once|16|-|TRBV5-1
CASSLSQGGSYNEQFF
TGCGCCAGCAGCTTATCACAAGGGGGGTCCTACAATGAGCAGTTCTTC
>TRBJ1-1|-|16|-|TRBV19
CASSEGLGKMNTEAFF
TGTGCCAGTAGTGAGGGACTGGGAAAAATGAACACTGAAGCTTTCTTT
>TRBJ1-5|few|14|-|TRBV28
CASSFSGVGQPQHF
TGTGCCAGCAGTTTTTCTGGGGTTGGTCAGCCCCAGCATTTT
>TRBJ2-7|-|16|-|TRBV9
CASSVDQAGFIYEQYF
TGTGCCAGCAGCGTAGACCAGGCCGGATTCATCTACGAGCAGTACTTC
>TRBJ2-3|-|13|-|TRBV7-3
CASSLSGTDTQYF
TGTGCCAGCAGCTTATCTGGCACAGATACGCAGTATTTT
>TRBJ1-1|-|15|-|TRBV7-3
CASSPSPTVNTEAFF
TGTGCCAGCAGCCCCTCCCCGACGGTTAACACTGAAGCTTTCTTT
>TRBJ2-7|-|15|-|TRBV7-3
CASSLTLGRGVEQYF
TGTGCCAGCAGTTTAACATTAGGTAGGGGGGTCGAGCAGTACTTC
>TRBJ1-6|few|13|-|TRBV7-3
CASSPTGNSPLHF
TGTGCCAGCAGTCCAACGGGGAATTCACCCCTCCACTTT
>TRBJ1-1|many|12|-|TRBV5-1
CASSLVGTEAFF
TGCGCCAGCAGCTTGGTAGGGACTGAAGCTTTCTTT
>TRBJ1-4|-|16|-|TRBV4-1
CASSQLPGRGNEKLFF
TGCGCCAGCAGCCAATTACCGGGACGGGGGAATGAAAAACTGTTTTTT
>TRBJ1-1|-|15|-|TRBV2
CASRRVGGIVTEAFF
TGTGCCAGCAGGAGGGTGGGGGGAATTGTGACTGAAGCTTTCTTT
>TRBJ2-2|-|17|TRBD2|TRBV9
CASSVVGLAGVTGELFF
TGTGCCAGCAGCGTAGTTGGACTAGCGGGAGTTACCGGGGAGCTGTTTTTT
>TRBJ1-5|-|13|-|TRBV30
CAWKGGARQPQHF
TGTGCCTGGAAAGGGGGGGCCCGGCAGCCCCAGCATTTT
>TRBJ2-5|-|14|-|TRBV5-1
CASSSRRDQETQYF
TGCGCCAGCAGCTCCAGACGGGACCAAGAGACCCAGTACTTC
>TRBJ2-2|-|14|-|TRBV7-9
CASSLAGTAGELFF
TGTGCCAGCAGCTTAGCGGGTACAGCCGGGGAGCTGTTTTTT
>TRBJ1-2|-|15|TRBD1|TRBV28
CASSVTGGPSYGYTF
TGTGCCAGCAGTGTCACAGGGGGCCCATCCTATGGCTACACCTTC
>TRBJ2-3|-|15|TRBD2|TRBV30
CAWSVIAGGTDTQYF
TGTGCCTGGAGTGTAATAGCGGGGGGCACAGATACGCAGTATTTT
>TRBJ2-6|-|16|-|TRBV19
CASSSPMLSGANVLTF
TGTGCCAGTAGCTCCCCCATGCTCTCTGGGGCCAACGTCCTGACTTTC
>TRBJ2-1|-|14|TRBD1|TRBV19
CASSPPGQDNEQFF
TGTGCCAGTAGTCCTCCGGGACAGGACAATGAGCAGTTCTTC
>TRBJ2-7|once|15|-|TRBV5-1
CASRTSGGQSYEQYF
TGCGCCAGCAGGACGTCGGGGGGCCAGTCCTACGAGCAGTACTTC
>TRBJ2-1|once|15|TRBD2|TRBV9
CASSVDTSAYNEQFF
TGTGCCAGCAGCGTAGATACTAGCGCCTACAATGAGCAGTTCTTC
>TRBJ1-1|-|14|-|TRBV6-1
CASSVEGSVSEAFF
TGTGCCAGCAGTGTGGAGGGTTCTGTTTCTGAAGCTTTCTTT
>TRBJ2-3|-|16|TRBD2|TRBV5-4
CASSLLAGATRDTQYF
TGTGCCAGCAGCTTACTAGCGGGAGCCACCCGGGATACGCAGTATTTT
>TRBJ2-2|-|15|TRBD1|TRBV27
CASSARDRKVRELFF
TGTGCCAGCAGTGCCCGGGACAGAAAAGTCCGGGAGCTGTTTTTT
>TRBJ2-1|-|13|-|TRBV7-2
CASSFMEGNEQFF
TGTGCCAGCAGCTTTATGGAAGGCAATGAGCAGTTCTTC
>TRBJ2-7|-|14|TRBD2|TRBV6-5
CASSMTSGTYEQYF
TGTGCCAGCAGTATGACTAGCGGGACCTACGAGCAGTACTTC
>TRBJ1-2|-|13|-|TRBV28
CASSLLEDYGYTF
TGTGCCAGCAGTTTATTAGAGGACTATGGCTACACCTTC
>TRBJ2-6|-|17|-|TRBV25-1
CASSDRGSLSGANVLTF
TGTGCCAGCAGTGACAGGGGTTCCCTCTCTGGGGCCAACGTCCTGACTTTC
>TRBJ1-2|few|13|-|TRBV6-5
CASSYSPARGYTF
TGTGCCAGCAGTTACTCCCCCGCACGGGGCTACACCTTC
>TRBJ1-1|-|11|-|TRBV20-1
CSARGVSEAFF
TGCAGTGCTAGAGGGGTTTCGGAAGCTTTCTTT
>TRBJ1-1|few|15|-|TRBV7-9
CASSLARARNTEAFF
TGTGCCAGCAGCTTAGCGCGGGCAAGAAACACTGAAGCTTTCTTT